This is a list of T cell receptor beta chains from one sample in a study of vaccination effects on CD4 cells after COVID-19. Their antigens are not known. Some clones are missing from TCRdb's copy, which holds only in-frame ones; the method was immunoSEQ multiplex PCR. The data contain approximately 40,000 clones, around 70% of them singletons. Here the sequenced sample was CD4+ T cells from PBMCs cultured with SARS-CoV-2 spike peptides, taken before COVID-19 vaccination. Every receptor here comes from a human donor who received a COVID-19 vaccine. CDR3s include the opening cysteine and the closing phenylalanine or tryptophan. Each record gives: V gene, D gene, clone size, J gene, CDR3 protein, CDR3 DNA. The D gene is left open where the match is weak. A clone size is listed for some rows: how often the clone was seen (once, few, many), or a class if it is expanded.

V: TRBV11-3; D: -; size: -; J: TRBJ2-2; CDR3: CASSLRGNTGELFF; DNA: TGTGCCAGCAGCTTGCGAGGGAACACCGGGGAGCTGTTTTTT
V: TRBV25-1; D: -; size: -; J: TRBJ2-3; CDR3: CASRQDTDTQYF; DNA: TGTGCCAGCAGACAGGATACAGATACGCAGTATTTT
V: TRBV7-9; D: -; size: -; J: TRBJ1-2; CDR3: CASSLGGGRGYTF; DNA: TGTGCCAGCAGCTTAGGCGGGGGCCGGGGCTACACCTTC
V: TRBV5-5; D: TRBD1; size: once; J: TRBJ1-2; CDR3: CASSLDGIRGAGGYTF; DNA: TGTGCCAGCAGCTTGGATGGAATCAGGGGGGCCGGGGGCTACACCTTC
V: TRBV5-6; D: -; size: -; J: TRBJ2-5; CDR3: CASSLLDPRGETQYF; DNA: TGTGCCAGCAGCTTGCTAGACCCCCGGGGAGAGACCCAGTACTTC
V: TRBV29-1; D: TRBD1; size: -; J: TRBJ1-1; CDR3: CSVLQGGNTEAFF; DNA: TGCAGCGTCCTACAGGGGGGGAACACTGAAGCTTTCTTT
V: TRBV27; D: TRBD2; size: -; J: TRBJ2-1; CDR3: CASRLAGEAYNEQFF; DNA: TGTGCCAGCAGGTTAGCGGGGGAGGCCTACAATGAGCAGTTCTTC
V: TRBV6-2/TRBV6-3; D: TRBD1; size: once; J: TRBJ1-5; CDR3: CASSLLRGQLSNQPQHF; DNA: TGTGCCAGCAGCCTGCTTCGGGGACAGCTTAGCAATCAGCCCCAGCATTTT
V: TRBV28; D: -; size: -; J: TRBJ1-2; CDR3: CASSQWGGRGDGYTF; DNA: TGTGCCAGCAGCCAATGGGGGGGGCGCGGAGATGGCTACACCTTC
V: TRBV6-5; D: -; size: few; J: TRBJ1-2; CDR3: CASSYDRSSYGYTF; DNA: TGTGCCAGCAGTTACGATCGGTCAAGCTATGGCTACACCTTC
V: TRBV28; D: -; size: -; J: TRBJ1-1; CDR3: CASRGTMNTEAFF; DNA: TGTGCCAGCAGGGGTACCATGAACACTGAAGCTTTCTTT
V: TRBV2; D: -; size: -; J: TRBJ2-1; CDR3: CASSDFGRAAGNEQFF; DNA: TGTGCCAGCAGTGACTTCGGGAGAGCGGCGGGCAATGAGCAGTTCTTC
V: TRBV7-6; D: -; size: -; J: TRBJ1-4; CDR3: CASSLRYEESDGKLFF; DNA: TGTGCCAGCAGCCTTCGGTATGAGGAATCGGATGGAAAACTGTTTTTT
V: TRBV3-1/TRBV3-2; D: -; size: -; J: TRBJ2-4; CDR3: CASKSDGNIQYF; DNA: TGTGCCAGCAAATCGGACGGAAACATTCAGTACTTC
V: TRBV18; D: -; size: once; J: TRBJ2-2; CDR3: CASSPPGDINTGELFF; DNA: TGTGCCAGCTCACCACCGGGGGACATCAACACCGGGGAGCTGTTTTTT
V: TRBV4-1; D: TRBD1; size: -; J: TRBJ2-5; CDR3: CASSRYGTGKQETQYF; DNA: TGCGCCAGCAGCCGGTACGGGACAGGCAAACAAGAGACCCAGTACTTC
V: TRBV6-6; D: -; size: -; J: TRBJ2-3; CDR3: CASSWGTDTQYF; DNA: TGTGCCAGCAGTTGGGGCACAGATACGCAGTATTTT
V: TRBV18; D: TRBD1; size: -; J: TRBJ2-2; CDR3: CASSPRQGSDTGELFF; DNA: TGTGCCAGCTCACCAAGACAGGGATCGGACACCGGGGAGCTGTTTTTT
V: TRBV2; D: -; size: -; J: TRBJ1-2; CDR3: CASSDQGTSANYGYTF; DNA: TGTGCCAGCAGTGATCAGGGCACCTCAGCTAACTATGGCTACACCTTC
V: TRBV18; D: TRBD2; size: -; J: TRBJ2-7; CDR3: CASSPGLAGSGQYF; DNA: TGTGCCAGCTCCCCGGGACTAGCGGGATCAGGGCAGTACTTC
V: TRBV7-8; D: -; size: -; J: TRBJ1-2; CDR3: CASSSEDWGTFYGYTF; DNA: TGTGCCAGCAGCTCGGAGGACTGGGGCACTTTCTATGGCTACACCTTC
V: TRBV30; D: -; size: -; J: TRBJ1-3; CDR3: CAWSRGPGASGNTIYF; DNA: TGTGCCTGGAGTCGAGGGCCCGGGGCCTCTGGAAACACCATATATTTT
V: TRBV3-1/TRBV3-2; D: -; size: -; J: TRBJ2-5; CDR3: CASSQGGGETQYF; DNA: TGTGCCAGCAGCCAAGGGGGCGGAGAGACCCAGTACTTC
V: TRBV6-5; D: -; size: -; J: TRBJ2-7; CDR3: CASTWTEHYEQYF; DNA: TGTGCCAGCACCTGGACGGAACACTACGAGCAGTACTTC
V: TRBV6-5; D: -; size: -; J: TRBJ1-1; CDR3: CASTLDRKNTEAFF; DNA: TGTGCCAGCACTCTCGACAGAAAGAACACTGAAGCTTTCTTT
V: TRBV28; D: -; size: -; J: TRBJ2-2; CDR3: CASSKRRAPLTGELFF; DNA: TGTGCCAGCAGTAAAAGGCGGGCACCGCTGACCGGGGAGCTGTTTTTT
V: TRBV28; D: -; size: -; J: TRBJ2-2; CDR3: CASTLNTGELFF; DNA: TGTGCCAGCACTCTCAACACCGGGGAGCTGTTTTTT
V: TRBV9; D: -; size: -; J: TRBJ1-1; CDR3: CASSVGRSNTEAFF; DNA: TGTGCCAGCAGCGTTGGCAGATCGAACACTGAAGCTTTCTTT
V: TRBV20-1; D: -; size: -; J: TRBJ1-1; CDR3: CSASYGQLNTEAFF; DNA: TGCAGTGCTAGTTATGGGCAATTGAACACTGAAGCTTTCTTT
V: TRBV7-9; D: -; size: once; J: TRBJ1-2; CDR3: CASSLAGGFNYGYTF; DNA: TGTGCCAGCAGCTTAGCGGGGGGATTTAACTATGGCTACACCTTC
V: TRBV2; D: TRBD2; size: -; J: TRBJ2-7; CDR3: CASSELAGGYEQYF; DNA: TGTGCCAGCAGTGAACTAGCGGGAGGGTACGAGCAGTACTTC
V: TRBV19; D: -; size: once; J: TRBJ1-1; CDR3: CASSQGAYTEAFF; DNA: TGTGCCAGTAGTCAGGGCGCCTACACTGAAGCTTTCTTT
V: TRBV5-5; D: TRBD1; size: -; J: TRBJ1-4; CDR3: CASSRPGQENEKLFF; DNA: TGTGCCAGCAGCCGACCGGGACAGGAGAATGAAAAACTGTTTTTT
V: TRBV28; D: -; size: few; J: TRBJ2-3; CDR3: CASSLLTDTQYF; DNA: TGTGCCAGCAGTCTATTGACCGATACGCAGTATTTT
V: TRBV7-2; D: TRBD2; size: -; J: TRBJ2-2; CDR3: CASSLALAGGRTGELFF; DNA: TGTGCCAGCAGCTTAGCGCTAGCGGGGGGCCGGACCGGGGAGCTGTTTTTT
V: TRBV7-3; D: -; size: -; J: TRBJ2-7; CDR3: CASSLKGGTEQYF; DNA: TGTGCCAGCAGCTTAAAGGGCGGAACCGAGCAGTACTTC
V: TRBV3-1/TRBV3-2; D: -; size: -; J: TRBJ2-7; CDR3: CASSRSGGVTYEQYF; DNA: TGTGCCAGCAGCCGATCCGGGGGCGTTACCTACGAGCAGTACTTC
V: TRBV30; D: TRBD1; size: once; J: TRBJ2-1; CDR3: CAWSEGAGRMNEQFF; DNA: TGTGCCTGGAGCGAGGGGGCAGGGCGTATGAATGAGCAGTTCTTC
V: TRBV5-1; D: -; size: -; J: TRBJ2-1; CDR3: CASSVAERVVGEQFF; DNA: TGCGCCAGCAGCGTGGCAGAGCGCGTGGTGGGTGAGCAGTTCTTC
V: TRBV12-3/TRBV12-4; D: -; size: -; J: TRBJ2-5; CDR3: CASSLRQRQTQYF; DNA: TGTGCCAGCAGTTTACGGCAACGGCAGACCCAGTACTTC
V: TRBV6-1; D: -; size: -; J: TRBJ1-1; CDR3: CASSEMTRNTEAFF; DNA: TGTGCCAGCAGTGAAATGACGAGAAACACTGAAGCTTTCTTT
V: TRBV27; D: -; size: few; J: TRBJ1-1; CDR3: CASSSLGYSNLNTEAFF; DNA: TGTGCCAGCAGTTCCCTCGGGTATAGTAACCTGAACACTGAAGCTTTCTTT
V: TRBV28; D: -; size: few; J: TRBJ1-3; CDR3: CASSPPGTHSGNTIYF; DNA: TGTGCCAGCAGCCCCCCCGGGACGCACTCTGGAAACACCATATATTTT
V: TRBV7-8; D: TRBD1; size: -; J: TRBJ2-7; CDR3: CASSPLDRGKGEQYF; DNA: TGTGCCAGCAGCCCCCTCGACAGGGGGAAGGGCGAGCAGTACTTC
V: TRBV24-1; D: TRBD1; size: -; J: TRBJ2-1; CDR3: CATSVGQGASNEQFF; DNA: TGTGCCACCAGTGTGGGCCAGGGGGCTAGCAATGAGCAGTTCTTC
V: TRBV18; D: -; size: -; J: TRBJ1-4; CDR3: CASSPRERGEKLFF; DNA: TGTGCCAGCTCACCAAGGGAGAGGGGTGAAAAACTGTTTTTT
V: TRBV5-1; D: TRBD2; size: -; J: TRBJ2-3; CDR3: CASSRTSGGITDTQYF; DNA: TGCGCCAGCAGCCGCACTAGCGGGGGGATCACAGATACGCAGTATTTT
V: TRBV6-2/TRBV6-3; D: TRBD1; size: -; J: TRBJ1-2; CDR3: CASSPRDRRFNYGYTF; DNA: TGTGCCAGCAGTCCCCGGGACAGGCGTTTTAACTATGGCTACACCTTC
V: TRBV7-9; D: -; size: -; J: TRBJ2-5; CDR3: CASSLVKGGAETQYF; DNA: TGTGCCAGCAGCTTAGTCAAGGGAGGAGCAGAGACCCAGTACTTC
V: TRBV2; D: -; size: -; J: TRBJ1-1; CDR3: CASSEARNTEAFF; DNA: TGTGCCAGCAGTGAAGCGAGGAACACTGAAGCTTTCTTT
V: TRBV3-1/TRBV3-2; D: -; size: -; J: TRBJ1-3; CDR3: CASSHRLSSGNTIYF; DNA: TGTGCCAGCAGCCACAGGCTTAGCTCTGGAAACACCATATATTTT
V: TRBV2; D: TRBD2; size: -; J: TRBJ2-5; CDR3: CASSRTSGQETQYF; DNA: TGTGCCAGCAGTCGGACTAGCGGGCAAGAGACCCAGTACTTC
V: TRBV4-2; D: -; size: -; J: TRBJ1-5; CDR3: CASSQVGGGENQPQHF; DNA: TGTGCCAGCAGCCAAGTTGGGGGCGGAGAAAATCAGCCCCAGCATTTT
V: TRBV5-1; D: -; size: -; J: TRBJ1-1; CDR3: CASSPGDVLGAFF; DNA: TGCGCCAGCAGCCCAGGGGACGTCCTGGGAGCTTTCTTT
V: TRBV7-9; D: -; size: -; J: TRBJ1-4; CDR3: CASSLGTGNEKLFF; DNA: TGTGCCAGCAGCTTAGGGACGGGCAATGAAAAACTGTTTTTT
V: TRBV3-1/TRBV3-2; D: TRBD1; size: -; J: TRBJ1-2; CDR3: CASSQATGWSGYTF; DNA: TGTGCCAGCAGCCAAGCGACAGGGTGGAGTGGCTACACCTTC
V: TRBV30; D: -; size: -; J: TRBJ1-1; CDR3: CAWSVIEGVTEAFF; DNA: TGTGCCTGGAGTGTAATAGAGGGGGTCACTGAAGCTTTCTTT
V: TRBV10-3; D: -; size: few; J: TRBJ2-7; CDR3: CAISQEGYEQYF; DNA: TGTGCCATCAGCCAGGAGGGTTACGAGCAGTACTTC
V: TRBV11-2; D: -; size: -; J: TRBJ2-3; CDR3: CASSLTLSAGTDTQYF; DNA: TGTGCCAGCAGCTTAACGCTTAGCGCGGGCACAGATACGCAGTATTTT